Shown below are 12 T cell receptor beta chains from a single sample sequenced in a study of post-analysis software for immune sequencing data. Study-wide findings and caveats: Four to six TRBV segments (TRBV5-6, TRBV5-1 and TRBV20-1 among them) occurred more frequently in patients than in controls.

These receptors are not linked to any known antigen. The TCR beta cDNA libraries carried unique molecular identifiers. MiXCR, run by TCRdb on the PCR reads, gives a single entry per CDR3 protein. This table holds about 460,000 distinct CDR3 sequences, 45% found once. The sequenced material came from blood. The source of these receptors is a girl between 5 and 17 years old with multiple sclerosis.

This clonotype was picked up a small number of times. This chain links TRBV12-3 or TRBV12-4 with TRBJ2-1; 7 nucleotides line up with TRBD1. V trimming: 6 bases; J trimming: 14 bases; junction bases outside the gene matches: 7. There are 11 residues in the CDR3. CDR3 nucleotides: TGTGCCAGCAGCCCTGGGGACAGCGAGTTCTTC. As protein: CASSPGDSEFF.

The chain carries TRBV7-9 and TRBJ2-1, with a tentative D call TRBD1 (6 bases). The V gene lost 5 bases and the J gene lost 0 bases, with 11 bases spanning the gap. The CDR3 contains 15 residues. Germline V lookup: CDR1 SEHNR, CDR2 FQNEAQ (reference sequence). In nucleotides, the CDR3 is TGTGCCAGCAGCCTCGGACAGAACTCCTACAATGAGCAGTTCTTC. Its translation: CASSLGQNSYNEQFF.

This clonotype showed up just a few times. The chain links TRBV29-1 to TRBJ2-3; 7 positions agree with TRBD2. Germline V CDR1 and CDR2: SQVTM, ANQGSEA. The CDR3 has 16 residues. V gave up 6 bases and J gave up 0 bases; unmatched junction bases: 12. The CDR3 DNA reads TGCAGCGTCCCCCCCTATCCGGGAGGTAGCACAGATACGCAGTATTTT. Translated, it gives CSVPPYPGGSTDTQYF.

Here the CDR3 reads CASSAIAGDTQYF. CDR3 nucleotides: TGTGCCAGCTCCGCTATAGCGGGAGACACGCAGTATTTT. The gene calls are TRBV4-2 and TRBJ2-3, with 9 bases identical to TRBD2. Germline-derived CDR1 and CDR2 are LGHNA and YNFKEQ. The CDR3 contains 13 residues. V lost 8 bases to trimming and J lost 9 bases; unmatched junction nucleotides: 9.

The rearrangement uses TRBV28 and TRBJ2-4; D is perhaps TRBD2 (6 bases). In germline, CDR1 is MDHEN, CDR2 SYDVKM. The length of the CDR3 is 14 residues. V lost 6 bases to trimming and J lost 13 bases, with 22 bases between them. The CDR3 DNA is TGTGCCAGCAGCCCCTTAACGGGAGAGTGGGAGCAGTACTTC. Translation: CASSPLTGEWEQYF. Full variable domain (missing parts from reference TRBV28 and TRBJ2-4): DVKVTQSSRYLVKRTGEKVFLECVQDMDHENMFWYRQDPGLGLRLIYFSYDVKMKEKGDIPEGYSVSREKKERFSLILESASTNQTSMYLCASSPLTGEWEQYFGAGTRLSVL.

This clonotype was seen only a few times. The chain combines TRBV29-1 with TRBJ2-7; 7 nucleotides line up with TRBD1. With 0 bases clipped from V and 7 bases from J, the junction kept 12 bases outside the gene matches. Germline V gene sequence: CDR1 SQVTM, CDR2 ANQGSEA. This CDR3 has 15 amino acids. CDR3 nucleotide sequence: TGCAGCGTTGAAGACTCCAGCGACAGGGTGGGGGAGCAGTACTTC. Amino acids: CSVEDSSDRVGEQYF.

This rearrangement joins TRBV5-1 to TRBJ2-5; 11 bases align to TRBD2. The CDR3 contains 15 residues. Germline values: CDR1 SGHRS, CDR2 YFSETQ. With V trimmed by 4 bases and J by 4 bases, 6 bases remained unmatched. In nucleotides, the CDR3 is TGCGCCAGCAGCCCCGGTAGCGGGAGGGGAGAGACCCAGTACTTC. The encoded protein is CASSPGSGRGETQYF. The full variable domain, in which reference TRBV5-1 and TRBJ2-5 provide the parts outside the CDR3, is KAGVTQTPRYLIKTRGQQVTLSCSPISGHRSVSWYQQTPGQGLQFLFEYFSETQRNKGNFPGRFSGRQFSNSRSEMNVSTLELGDSALYLCASSPGSGRGETQYFGPGTRLLVL.

Written as DNA, the CDR3 is TGCGCCAGCAGCCAAGAGGGGTTCTCCGAGACCCAGTACTTC. This translates into CASSQEGFSETQYF. The rearrangement links TRBV4-1 to TRBJ2-5; D is unclear. The length of the CDR3 is 14 residues. V was clipped by 0 bases and J by 5 bases, with 10 bases between them. Germline loops: CDR1 MGHRA, CDR2 YSYEKL.

In this sample, this clonotype turned up a few times. This chain connects TRBV25-1 to TRBJ2-7; D might be TRBD2 (6 bases). Germline V gives CDR1 MGHDK, CDR2 SYGVNS. V was cut by 1 base and J by 5 bases, with 18 bases left in between. The CDR3 sequence is 16 residues long. The CDR3 is CASSESAGRSHDEQYF. As DNA, the CDR3 is TGTGCCAGCAGTGAATCGGCCGGGAGATCCCACGACGAGCAGTACTTC.

The V gene is TRBV7-8, the J gene TRBJ2-7; 7 positions agree with TRBD1. The germline V gene encodes CDR1 SGHVS and CDR2 FQNEAQ. V lost 5 bases and J lost 2; bases outside the gene matches: 15. The CDR3 totals 17 residues. The CDR3 nucleotides are TGTGCCAGCAGCGCCCCGCGACAGGGTTCGCTAGCCTACGAGCAGTACTTC. Its protein is CASSAPRQGSLAYEQYF.

V and J are TRBV28 and TRBJ2-1, with 7 nucleotides matching TRBD2. The trim removed 2 bases at V and 4 bases at J, leaving 11 bases unmatched. The germline V gene encodes CDR1 MDHEN and CDR2 SYDVKM. CDR3 length equals 17 residues. CDR3 protein: CASSLRGGLAAYNEQFF. CDR3 nucleotides: TGTGCCAGCAGTTTAAGGGGAGGGTTGGCGGCGTACAATGAGCAGTTCTTC.

The chain has TRBV9 and TRBJ2-1; possible D gene TRBD2, 7 bases. CDR3 length equals 14 residues. The germline V gene encodes CDR1 SGDLS and CDR2 YYNGEE. Trimming removed 4 bases from V and 10 bases from J, with 18 bases in between. This chain's CDR3 is CASSPEGGAGEQFF. The CDR3 region has the DNA TGTGCCAGCAGCCCCGAGGGGGGGGCGGGGGAGCAGTTCTTC.